The clone carrying this TCR beta chain was seen ten or more times. The antigen is unknown. This specimen belongs to a study of neurological immune-mediated disorders. The study, taken as a whole, reports: Phylogenetic grouping assigned the repertoires of 18 of 34 multiple sclerosis patients to one related-CDR3 cluster, which constitutes a possible signature.

The CDR3 runs 16 residues. Germline V gene sequence: CDR1 MGHDK, CDR2 SYGVNS. The V and J ends lost 3 bases and 1 base respectively, with 15 bases between them. Synthesis of cDNA was performed by 5'RACE using 10-nucleotide random UMIs. Every sequencing run produced over 190 million TCR-beta sequences that came from 15-18 subjects. TCRdb redid the calling of the 5' RACE reads with MiXCR, one entry per CDR3 protein. The table records over 45,000 distinct CDR3 sequences, under 3.5% of them present only once. Specimen: PBMCs. This rearrangement joins TRBV25-1 to TRBJ2-5; D possibly corresponds to TRBD1 (5 bases). The receptor was isolated from a woman between 45 and 65 years old with multiple sclerosis. The CDR3 region is CASSDGRRVSQETQYF. The CDR3, as DNA: TGTGCCAGCAGTGATGGGCGCAGGGTTAGCCAAGAGACCCAGTACTTC.